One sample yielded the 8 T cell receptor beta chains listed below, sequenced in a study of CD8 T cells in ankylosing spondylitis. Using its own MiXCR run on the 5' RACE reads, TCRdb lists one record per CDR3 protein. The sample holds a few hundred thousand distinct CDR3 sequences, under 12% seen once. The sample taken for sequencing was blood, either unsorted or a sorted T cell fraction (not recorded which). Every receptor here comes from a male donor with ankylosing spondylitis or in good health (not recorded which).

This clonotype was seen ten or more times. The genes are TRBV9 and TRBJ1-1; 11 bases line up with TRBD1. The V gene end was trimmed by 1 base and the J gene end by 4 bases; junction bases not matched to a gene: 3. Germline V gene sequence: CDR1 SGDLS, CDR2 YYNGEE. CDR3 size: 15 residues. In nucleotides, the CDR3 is TGTGCCAGCAGCGTAACGGGACAGGGGGGCACTGAAGCTTTCTTT. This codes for CASSVTGQGGTEAFF.

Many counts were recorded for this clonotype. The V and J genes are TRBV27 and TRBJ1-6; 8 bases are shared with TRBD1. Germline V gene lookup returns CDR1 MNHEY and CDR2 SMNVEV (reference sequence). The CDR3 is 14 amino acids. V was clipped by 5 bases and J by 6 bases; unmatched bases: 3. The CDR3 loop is CASSGQGLNSPLHF. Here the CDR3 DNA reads TGTGCCAGCAGTGGACAGGGCCTTAATTCACCCCTCCACTTT.

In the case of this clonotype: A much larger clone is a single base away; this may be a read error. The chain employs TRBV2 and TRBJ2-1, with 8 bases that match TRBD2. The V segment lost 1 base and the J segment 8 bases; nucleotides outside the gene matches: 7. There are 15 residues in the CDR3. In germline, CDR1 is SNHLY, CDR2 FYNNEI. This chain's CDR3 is CASSEGTSWVDEQFF. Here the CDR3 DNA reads TGTGCCAGCAGTGAAGGGACTAGCTGGGTGGATGAGCAGTTCTTC.

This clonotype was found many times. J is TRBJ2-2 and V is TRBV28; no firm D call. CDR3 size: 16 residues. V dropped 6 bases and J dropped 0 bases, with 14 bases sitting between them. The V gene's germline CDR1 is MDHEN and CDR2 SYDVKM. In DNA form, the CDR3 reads TGTGCCAGCAGCTACCTGGCAAGGACGAACACCGGGGAGCTGTTTTTT. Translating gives CASSYLARTNTGELFF.

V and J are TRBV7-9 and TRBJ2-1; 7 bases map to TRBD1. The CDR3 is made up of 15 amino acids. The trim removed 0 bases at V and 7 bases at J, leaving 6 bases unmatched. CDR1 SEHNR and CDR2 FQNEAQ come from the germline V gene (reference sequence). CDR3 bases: TGTGCCAGCAGCTTAGCGCGAGACAGGGTGAATGAGCAGTTCTTC. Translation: CASSLARDRVNEQFF.

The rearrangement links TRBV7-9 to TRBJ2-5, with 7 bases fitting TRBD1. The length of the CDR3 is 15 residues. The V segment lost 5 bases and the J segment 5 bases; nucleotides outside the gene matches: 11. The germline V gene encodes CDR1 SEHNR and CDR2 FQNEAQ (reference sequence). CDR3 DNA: TGTGCCAGCAGCCCGCCGACAGGGCTGCGGGAGACCCAGTACTTC. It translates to CASSPPTGLRETQYF.

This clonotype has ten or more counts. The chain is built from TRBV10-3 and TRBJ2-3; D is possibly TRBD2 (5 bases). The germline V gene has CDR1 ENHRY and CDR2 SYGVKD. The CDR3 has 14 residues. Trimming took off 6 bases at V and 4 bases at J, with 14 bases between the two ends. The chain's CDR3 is CAISLEAGADTQYF. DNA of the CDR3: TGTGCCATCAGCCTAGAGGCCGGGGCAGATACGCAGTATTTT.

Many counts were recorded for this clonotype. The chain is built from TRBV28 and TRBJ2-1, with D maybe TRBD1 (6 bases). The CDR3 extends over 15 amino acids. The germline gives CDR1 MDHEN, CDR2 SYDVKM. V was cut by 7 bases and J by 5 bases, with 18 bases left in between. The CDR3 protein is CASIQGGERDNEQFF. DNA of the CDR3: TGTGCCAGCATACAGGGCGGAGAGAGGGACAATGAGCAGTTCTTC.